This TCR beta chain was sequenced for a study of T-cell reconstitution after alpha-beta-depleted transplantation in children. TCRbeta library preparation incorporated unique molecular identifiers. TCRdb re-analysed the PCR reads in MiXCR, keeping a single row per CDR3 protein. The table lists some 350,000 distinct CDR3 sequences, under 20% of them singletons. Only a few counts were recorded for this clonotype. As yet, its antigen is unknown. The CDR3 runs to 12 residues. Trimming removed 5 bases from V and 3 bases from J, with 7 bases in between. CDR1 is SEHNR, CDR2 FQNEAQ, per germline (reference sequence). Broader study findings: Some patients' high day-60 TCRbeta diversity was traced to surviving recipient T cells and thymic progenitors. At one year after transplant, newly produced T cells mostly accounted for T-cell counts and diversity. As was reported, about two months after transplant, alpha-beta T cells came from several hundred expanded graft clones.

Sequenced material: PBMCs, mostly from graft donor cells, taken 360 days after TCRalphabeta/CD19-depleted stem cell transplant. This sequence joins TRBV7-9 and TRBJ1-1; no clear D. The receptor was derived from a male patient aged 2 to 10 who had a stem cell transplant for acute lymphoblastic leukemia, so the T cells may come from the graft donor. In nucleotides, the CDR3 is TGTGCCAGCAGCCGGGGATACACTGAAGCTTTCTTT. Protein: CASSRGYTEAFF.